The rows below give T cell receptor beta chains drawn from one sample of a study of T-cell memory formation after mild COVID-19. A single record per CDR3 protein comes from TCRdb applying MiXCR to the 5' RACE reads. The sample lists about 620,000 distinct CDR3 sequences; roughly 18% were seen once. Sequencing was performed on PBMCs or a T cell subset sorted from them (not recorded which). The origin of the receptors is an adult woman who had mild COVID-19 (a few samples of this study predate the infection). Cell type and time point are not known. Both conserved end residues are part of each CDR3. Each record gives: J gene, D gene, V gene, clone size, CDR3 protein, CDR3 DNA. The D gene is left open where the match is weak. Size tells how often a clone was seen (once, few, many) or the class of an expanded clone, and some rows leave it out.

TRBJ2-1 | . | TRBV6-4 | many | CASSVGTSVGEQFF | TGTGCCAGCAGTGTAGGAACGAGTGTGGGGGAGCAGTTCTTC
TRBJ1-1 | TRBD1 | TRBV27 | few | CASSFRQGEGNTEAFF | TGTGCCAGCAGTTTCAGACAGGGGGAAGGGAACACTGAAGCTTTCTTT
TRBJ2-3 | . | TRBV5-6 | few | CASSLAVRGLGTDTQYF | TGTGCCAGCAGCTTGGCCGTGAGGGGCCTTGGCACAGATACGCAGTATTTT
TRBJ1-6 | TRBD1 | TRBV19 | . | CASRTGGSPLHF | TGTGCCAGTAGGACAGGGGGTTCACCCCTCCACTTT
TRBJ2-7 | . | TRBV2 | . | CASNDRAAYEQYF | TGTGCCAGCAACGACCGGGCCGCGTACGAGCAGTACTTC
TRBJ2-5 | TRBD1 | TRBV7-8 | . | CASSPRTGIRETQYF | TGTGCCAGCAGCCCCAGGACAGGGATACGAGAGACCCAGTACTTC
TRBJ1-2 | . | TRBV12-3/TRBV12-4 | few | CASSVTQTAVYGYTF | TGTGCCAGCAGTGTTACCCAGACAGCCGTCTATGGCTACACCTTC
TRBJ1-5 | . | TRBV19 | few | CASSIGGDYQPQHF | TGTGCCAGTAGTATTGGGGGGGACTATCAGCCCCAGCATTTT
TRBJ1-2 | TRBD1 | TRBV27 | . | CASSLRGHLRGYGYTF | TGTGCCAGCAGTTTACGCGGCCACCTCAGGGGGTATGGCTACACCTTC
TRBJ2-3 | . | TRBV7-2 | many | CASSLAANTQYF | TGTGCCAGCAGCTTAGCGGCTAATACGCAGTATTTT
TRBJ2-3 | TRBD1 | TRBV24-1 | . | CATSDPAFSGTGPDTQYF | TGTGCCACCAGTGATCCTGCCTTTTCCGGGACAGGGCCGGATACGCAGTATTTT
TRBJ2-5 | . | TRBV18 | . | CASSPSQKETQYF | TGTGCCAGCTCACCAAGCCAGAAAGAGACCCAGTACTTC
TRBJ2-3 | TRBD2 | TRBV6-2/TRBV6-3 | few | CASSAPGGADTQYF | TGTGCCAGCAGTGCCCCGGGGGGTGCAGATACGCAGTATTTT
TRBJ2-1 | . | TRBV12-3/TRBV12-4 | few | CASLGQDYNEQFF | TGTGCCAGCTTGGGGCAGGATTACAATGAGCAGTTCTTC
TRBJ2-7 | TRBD2 | TRBV29-1 | few | CSVGDSGAAYEQYF | TGCAGCGTTGGGGATAGCGGGGCGGCCTACGAGCAGTACTTC
TRBJ2-3 | . | TRBV6-5 | . | CASSYTRVDTQYF | TGTGCCAGCAGTTACACGCGGGTTGATACGCAGTATTTT
TRBJ1-2 | . | TRBV7-2 | few | CASSLVQGNVNGYTF | TGTGCCAGCAGCTTAGTGCAGGGGAACGTCAATGGCTACACCTTC
TRBJ1-2 | TRBD1 | TRBV15 | . | CAIGTGNYGYTF | TGTGCCATAGGGACAGGAAACTATGGCTACACCTTC
TRBJ1-5 | TRBD1 | TRBV12-3/TRBV12-4 | few | CASRHHRGRNQPQHF | TGTGCCAGCAGACACCACAGGGGGCGTAATCAGCCCCAGCATTTT
TRBJ2-1 | TRBD2 | TRBV6-4 | few | CASSAGLAGNNEQFF | TGTGCCAGCAGTGCGGGACTAGCGGGGAACAATGAGCAGTTCTTC
TRBJ2-1 | TRBD2 | TRBV3-1 | . | CASSQLNGGAVGNEQFF | TGTGCCAGCAGCCAATTGAACGGGGGGGCCGTGGGCAATGAGCAGTTCTTC
TRBJ1-2 | TRBD1 | TRBV29-1 | few | CSVEVTGVRGYTF | TGCAGCGTTGAAGTTACAGGGGTACGAGGCTACACCTTC
TRBJ1-4 | . | TRBV3-1 | . | CASSQEGWQGREKLFF | TGTGCCAGCAGCCAAGAGGGCTGGCAGGGCAGGGAGAAACTGTTTTTT
TRBJ1-2 | TRBD1 | TRBV29-1 | few | CSGGQGDGYTF | TGCAGCGGAGGACAGGGAGATGGCTACACCTTC
TRBJ2-5 | TRBD2 | TRBV5-6 | few | CASSEPGGLETQYF | TGTGCCAGCAGTGAGCCGGGGGGGCTGGAGACCCAGTACTTC
TRBJ2-1 | . | TRBV4-2 | . | CASSQEFRNEQFF | TGTGCCAGCAGCCAAGAATTTCGTAATGAGCAGTTCTTC
TRBJ2-1 | . | TRBV5-4 | . | CASSLDSGVNEQFF | TGTGCCAGCAGCTTGGATTCAGGGGTCAATGAGCAGTTCTTC
TRBJ2-5 | TRBD2 | TRBV15 | few | CATSRGGSGSGETQYF | TGTGCCACCAGCAGAGGAGGTAGCGGGTCCGGGGAGACCCAGTACTTC
TRBJ2-1 | TRBD2 | TRBV7-2 | many | CASSFTGTSAYNEQFF | TGTGCCAGCAGCTTCACCGGGACTAGCGCTTACAATGAGCAGTTCTTC
TRBJ2-3 | . | TRBV7-9 | few | CASSPGTIFTDTQYF | TGTGCCAGCAGCCCCGGGACAATCTTCACAGATACGCAGTATTTT
TRBJ2-7 | TRBD1 | TRBV14 | . | CASSHKWDRAYEQYF | TGTGCCAGCAGCCACAAGTGGGACAGAGCCTACGAGCAGTACTTC
TRBJ2-7 | TRBD1 | TRBV6-2/TRBV6-3 | few | CASSPRDRNSYEQYF | TGTGCCAGCAGTCCTCGGGACAGGAACTCCTACGAGCAGTACTTC
TRBJ2-2 | TRBD1 | TRBV3-1 | few | CASSLWTGTNTGELFF | TGTGCCAGCAGCCTCTGGACAGGAACTAACACCGGGGAGCTGTTTTTT
TRBJ2-1 | . | TRBV19 | . | CASRVLGTDEQFF | TGTGCCAGCAGGGTTTTAGGTACCGATGAGCAGTTCTTC
TRBJ2-7 | TRBD1 | TRBV10-3 | . | CAISEPGTGTYEQYF | TGTGCCATCAGTGAGCCCGGGACAGGCACCTACGAGCAGTACTTC
TRBJ2-3 | TRBD2 | TRBV12-3/TRBV12-4 | . | CASSSRTRSTDTQYF | TGTGCCAGCAGTTCACGGACTAGAAGCACAGATACGCAGTATTTT
TRBJ1-1 | TRBD1 | TRBV24-1 | . | CATRSTGTTEAFF | TGTGCCACCAGATCGACAGGGACCACTGAAGCTTTCTTT